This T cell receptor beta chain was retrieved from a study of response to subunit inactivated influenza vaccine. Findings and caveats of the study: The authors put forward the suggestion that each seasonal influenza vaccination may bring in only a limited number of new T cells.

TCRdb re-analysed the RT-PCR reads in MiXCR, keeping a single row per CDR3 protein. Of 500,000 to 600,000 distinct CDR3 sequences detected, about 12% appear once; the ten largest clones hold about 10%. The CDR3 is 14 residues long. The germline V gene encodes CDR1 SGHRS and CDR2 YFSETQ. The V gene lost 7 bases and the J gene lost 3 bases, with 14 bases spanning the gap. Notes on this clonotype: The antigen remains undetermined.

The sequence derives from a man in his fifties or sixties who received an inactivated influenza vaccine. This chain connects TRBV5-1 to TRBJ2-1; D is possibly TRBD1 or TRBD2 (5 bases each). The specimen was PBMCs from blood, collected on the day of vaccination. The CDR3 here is CASQGRADYNEQFF. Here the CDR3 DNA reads TGCGCCAGCCAGGGACGAGCAGACTACAATGAGCAGTTCTTC.